These 24 T cell receptor beta chains share one sample of origin, sequenced in a study of blood T cell repertoires in COVID-19. Libraries were prepared by immunoSEQ multiplex PCR; TCRdb keeps only in-frame clonotypes and omits some of them. The top ten hold over 5% of the sample, which has 35,000 to 45,000 clones, 80% to 90% seen once. The sample consisted of peripheral blood. Receptors were obtained from a man in his forties or fifties with active COVID-19.

The V and J genes are TRBV7-9 and TRBJ2-3; D not resolved. The CDR3 consists of 15 residues. Trimming stripped 1 base from V and 2 bases from J, with 10 bases between. Germline CDR1 and CDR2: SEHNR and FQNEAQ (reference sequence). The CDR3 DNA reads as TGTGCCAGCAGCTTAGAGTTTCAACACACAGATACGCAGTATTTT. Translation: CASSLEFQHTDTQYF.

The rearrangement links TRBV15 to TRBJ2-1; a possible D gene is TRBD1 (5 bases). Germline CDR1 LNHNV, CDR2 YYDKDF (reference sequence). The CDR3 spans 17 residues. V gave up 3 bases and J gave up 0 bases, with 15 bases separating them. In DNA form, the CDR3 reads TGTGCCACCAGCAGGGAGATACAGGCGTACTCCTACAATGAGCAGTTCTTC. Translation: CATSREIQAYSYNEQFF.

The chain carries TRBV28 and TRBJ2-3; 8 nucleotides align to TRBD2. There are 15 residues in the CDR3. V lost 6 bases, J lost 3 bases, and 8 bases stayed unmatched. Germline V gene sequence: CDR1 MDHEN, CDR2 SYDVKM. Here the CDR3 reads CASSQLAGATDTQYF. CDR3 nucleotide sequence: TGTGCCAGCAGCCAGCTAGCGGGTGCTACAGATACGCAGTATTTT. Filled out from reference TRBV28 and TRBJ2-3, the complete variable domain reads DVKVTQSSRYLVKRTGEKVFLECVQDMDHENMFWYRQDPGLGLRLIYFSYDVKMKEKGDIPEGYSVSREKKERFSLILESASTNQTSMYLCASSQLAGATDTQYFGPGTRLTVL.

The chain employs TRBV6-5 and TRBJ2-1; D may be TRBD2 (5 bases). Germline V gene lookup returns CDR1 MNHEY and CDR2 SVGAGI. This CDR3 comprises 14 residues. Trimming cost V 6 bases and J 6 bases, with 15 bases left between them. CDR3 DNA: TGTGCCAGCAGCCCCGGCGGCGGGCCCAATGAGCAGTTCTTC. Translated: CASSPGGGPNEQFF.

The rearrangement joins TRBV11-2 to TRBJ2-3; TRBD1 matches at 9 bases. Germline V CDR1 and CDR2: SGHAT, FQNNGV. The CDR3 sequence is 15 residues long. Trimming took 0 bases from V and 6 from J; bases not matched to a gene: 4. The DNA of the CDR3 is TGTGCCAGCAGCTTAGAACGGACAGGGGTGGATACGCAGTATTTT. Translation: CASSLERTGVDTQYF. Together with reference TRBV11-2 and TRBJ2-3, the CDR3 gives the full variable domain: EAGVAQSPRYKIIEKRQSVAFWCNPISGHATLYWYQQILGQGPKLLIQFQNNGVVDDSQLPKDRFSAERLKGVDSTLKIQPAKLEDSAVYLCASSLERTGVDTQYFGPGTRLTVL.

This chain joins TRBV19 and TRBJ1-2; D perhaps matches TRBD1 (5 bases). Per germline, CDR1 LNHDA and CDR2 SQIVND (reference sequence). V shed 3 bases and J shed 1 base, with 15 bases lying between them. The CDR3 has 16 residues. DNA for the CDR3: TGTGCCAGTAGTATCCCCACAGGTGAAAGTAACTATGGCTACACCTTC. It specifies CASSIPTGESNYGYTF. The full variable domain, with the rest looked up from reference TRBV19 and TRBJ1-2, is DGGITQSPKYLFRKEGQNVTLSCEQNLNHDAMYWYRQDPGQGLRLIYYSQIVNDFQKGDIAEGYSVSREKKESFPLTVTSAQKNPTAFYLCASSIPTGESNYGYTFGSGTRLTVV.

The chain uses TRBV7-9 and TRBJ1-4, with D hard to call. The ends were cut back, 1 base at V and 8 bases at J, with 11 bases in the middle. CDR3 length: 14 amino acids. The V gene's germline CDR1 is SEHNR and CDR2 FQNEAQ (reference sequence). The CDR3 sequence: CASSLGAAAEKLFF. DNA of the CDR3: TGTGCCAGCAGCTTAGGGGCAGCCGCCGAAAAACTGTTTTTT.

The chain uses TRBV9 and TRBJ1-2; D possibly corresponds to TRBD1 (5 bases). The CDR3 runs 14 residues. Germline-derived CDR1 and CDR2 are SGDLS and YYNGEE. V gave up 3 bases and J gave up 2 bases, with 11 bases separating them. Written as DNA, the CDR3 is TGTGCCAGCAGCGAGGCGGGACGGAACTATGGCTACACCTTC. It yields the protein CASSEAGRNYGYTF.

The chain couples TRBV6-5 to TRBJ2-2; 7 bases line up with TRBD2. CDR1 is MNHEY, CDR2 SVGAGI, per germline. This CDR3 has 15 residues. V gave up 5 bases and J gave up 3 bases; unmatched junction bases: 6. CDR3 in amino acids: CASSLTAGDTGELFF. In DNA form, the CDR3 reads TGTGCCAGCAGTCTGACCGCGGGGGACACCGGGGAGCTGTTTTTT.

The chain couples TRBV28 to TRBJ1-1, with D possibly matching TRBD1 (5 bases). Germline V CDR1 and CDR2: MDHEN, SYDVKM. V was shortened by 1 base and J by 11 bases, with 8 bases between the two germline ends. The CDR3 contains 11 residues. The CDR3 nucleotides read TGTGCCAGCAGTTTATTGGGGCGGGCTTTCTTT. Protein product: CASSLLGRAFF. Using reference TRBV28 and TRBJ1-1 for the parts outside the CDR3, the full variable domain is DVKVTQSSRYLVKRTGEKVFLECVQDMDHENMFWYRQDPGLGLRLIYFSYDVKMKEKGDIPEGYSVSREKKERFSLILESASTNQTSMYLCASSLLGRAFFGQGTRLTVV.

This clone was observed once. The genes are TRBV10-3 and TRBJ1-1, with TRBD1 identical over 10 bases. Germline CDR1 and CDR2: ENHRY and SYGVKD. After removal of 0 bases from V and 4 bases from J, the junction contained 5 bases not matched to a gene. This CDR3 comprises 16 residues. The CDR3 spells CAISESRTGGSTEAFF. Here the CDR3 DNA reads TGTGCCATCAGTGAGTCGAGGACAGGGGGGTCCACTGAAGCTTTCTTT.

This chain joins TRBV5-1 and TRBJ1-5; D remains ambiguous. V gave up 4 bases and J gave up 3 bases, with 14 bases separating them. From germline, CDR1 is SGHRS and CDR2 YFSETQ. This CDR3 has 15 residues. CDR3 residues: CASSPFTGDNQPQHF. The CDR3 coding sequence is TGCGCCAGCAGCCCCTTCACGGGAGACAATCAGCCCCAGCATTTT.

This clone has a handful of counts. This rearrangement joins TRBV6-6 to TRBJ2-3; the match to TRBD2 covers 9 bases. CDR1 is MNHNY, CDR2 SVGAGI, per germline (reference sequence). This CDR3 is built from 16 residues. The V gene end was trimmed by 6 bases and the J gene end by 3 bases; junction bases not matched to a gene: 10. CDR3 amino acids: CASRAGLAGRTDTQYF. The CDR3 region has the DNA TGTGCCAGCAGGGCGGGGCTAGCGGGAAGGACAGATACGCAGTATTTT.

The chain uses TRBV5-6 and TRBJ2-1, with a weak D call TRBD2 (6 bases). CDR1 is SGHDT, CDR2 YYEEEE, per germline. V was shortened by 5 bases and J by 0 bases, with 15 bases between the two germline ends. CDR3 length: 16 residues. The CDR3 protein is CASRPSSASSYNEQFF. Written as DNA, the CDR3 is TGTGCCAGCAGGCCCTCTAGCGCGAGCTCCTACAATGAGCAGTTCTTC. Combining the CDR3 with reference TRBV5-6 and TRBJ2-1 gives the whole variable domain DAGVTQSPTHLIKTRGQQVTLRCSPKSGHDTVSWYQQALGQGPQFIFQYYEEEERQRGNFPDRFSGHQFPNYSSELNVNALLLGDSALYLCASRPSSASSYNEQFFGPGTRLTVL.

The rearrangement links TRBV5-1 to TRBJ1-5; perhaps TRBD1 as D (6 bases). V was pared by 2 bases and J by 3 bases, with 12 bases between. This CDR3 contains 15 residues. Germline assignment: CDR1 SGHRS and CDR2 YFSETQ. For the CDR3, the DNA is TGCGCCAGCAGCTTAATGACAGGTAACAATCAGCCCCAGCATTTT. The encoded protein is CASSLMTGNNQPQHF. Supplemented by reference TRBV5-1 and TRBJ1-5, the full variable domain reads KAGVTQTPRYLIKTRGQQVTLSCSPISGHRSVSWYQQTPGQGLQFLFEYFSETQRNKGNFPGRFSGRQFSNSRSEMNVSTLELGDSALYLCASSLMTGNNQPQHFGDGTRLSIL.

V gene TRBV11-2 combines with J gene TRBJ2-7; D is unresolved. Germline CDR1 and CDR2: SGHAT and FQNNGV. With 5 bases removed from V and 0 bases from J, the gap between germline ends came to 8 bases. There are 13 residues in the CDR3. Here the CDR3 reads CASSPTTSYEQYF. The CDR3 DNA reads TGTGCCAGCAGCCCTACTACCTCCTACGAGCAGTACTTC.

The J gene is TRBJ1-2, the V gene TRBV15; 9 nucleotides line up with TRBD1. The CDR3 runs 15 residues. The trim removed 0 bases at V and 7 bases at J, leaving 6 bases unmatched. Germline V lookup: CDR1 LNHNV, CDR2 YYDKDF (reference sequence). The CDR3 DNA sequence: TGTGCCACCAGCAGAGATCGGGACAGGGTACCTGGCTACACCTTC. It codes for CATSRDRDRVPGYTF.

V and J are TRBV5-1 and TRBJ1-4; TRBD1 agrees at 9 bases. CDR1 is SGHRS and CDR2 is YFSETQ in the germline V gene. Trimming cost V 2 bases and J 7 bases; bases outside gene matches: 18. The CDR3 runs 19 residues. The CDR3 is CASSLRPRWDRAYSEKLFF. The CDR3 region has the DNA TGCGCCAGCAGCTTAAGGCCCAGGTGGGACAGGGCATATAGTGAAAAACTGTTTTTT.

The gene calls are TRBV27 and TRBJ1-1; D is ambiguous. Deletions cut 3 bases from V and 8 bases from J, with 7 bases between. The CDR3 covers 11 residues. From germline, CDR1 is MNHEY and CDR2 SMNVEV (reference sequence). CDR3: CASSFGGEAFF. CDR3 DNA sequence: TGTGCCAGCAGTTTCGGAGGGGAAGCTTTCTTT.

This chain connects TRBV7-6 to TRBJ2-1, with 7 nucleotides matching TRBD2. The V segment lost 2 bases and the J segment 8 bases; nucleotides outside the gene matches: 12. There are 16 residues in the CDR3. The V gene's germline CDR1 is SGHVS and CDR2 FNYEAQ. This CDR3 is CASSLSPAGRPDEQFF. In DNA, the CDR3 is TGTGCCAGCAGCTTATCCCCAGCGGGACGACCTGATGAGCAGTTCTTC.

The count of this clone is one. J is TRBJ1-4 and V is TRBV25-1, with D unresolved. With 2 bases removed from V and 4 bases from J, the gap between germline ends came to 8 bases. The CDR3 extends over 14 amino acids. The germline CDR1 and CDR2 sequences are MGHDK and SYGVNS. As DNA, the CDR3 is TGTGCCAGCAGTGAAGGGCAGAATAATGAAAAACTGTTTTTT. It specifies CASSEGQNNEKLFF.

The chain joins TRBV2 to TRBJ2-3; 12 positions match TRBD2. J gave up 1 base and V 7 bases, and 6 bases lay outside the gene matches. Germline V gives CDR1 SNHLY, CDR2 FYNNEI. CDR3 length: 16 amino acids. The CDR3: CASKTSGREGTDTQYF. CDR3 nucleotides: TGTGCCAGCAAGACTAGCGGGAGAGAAGGCACAGATACGCAGTATTTT.

V usage is TRBV30 and J usage is TRBJ2-5; D is possibly TRBD2 (7 bases). In germline, CDR1 is GTSNPN, CDR2 SVGIG (reference sequence). The CDR3 contains 13 residues. V lost 4 bases to trimming and J lost 5 bases, with 14 bases between them. CDR3 loop: CAWMGGQWETQYF. The CDR3 DNA reads as TGTGCCTGGATGGGGGGGCAATGGGAGACCCAGTACTTC.

The J gene is TRBJ2-2, the V gene TRBV27, with 8 positions matching TRBD2. Germline V CDR1 and CDR2: MNHEY, SMNVEV (reference sequence). The CDR3 consists of 16 residues. Unmatched junction bases numbered 11, after V lost 4 bases and J lost 7 bases. In DNA form, the CDR3 reads TGTGCCAGCAGTTCCCTACCCGGGAGGGGAAGCGGGGAGCTGTTTTTT. This gives the protein CASSSLPGRGSGELFF.